One sample yielded the 22 T cell receptor beta chains listed below, sequenced in a study of blood T cells in healthy people across ages. The authors ran a second PCR of 7 to 11 cycles using a sample-barcoded 5' primer and a J-beta primer mix. In TCRdb, the 5' RACE reads were re-called with MiXCR into one record per CDR3 protein. The sample holds some 1 million distinct CDR3 sequences, 35% to 50% seen once. Sequenced sample: blood. All receptors come from a woman aged 55-75 years in good health.

CDR3 amino acids: CASCLAGGSDEQFF. CDR3 in DNA: TGTGCCAGCTGCCTAGCGGGAGGGAGTGATGAGCAGTTCTTC. The chain has TRBV28 and TRBJ2-1; 12 nucleotides match TRBD2. Germline values: CDR1 MDHEN, CDR2 SYDVKM. Germline trimming cut 8 bases from V and 8 bases from J; bases unmatched to any gene: 7. CDR3 length: 14 amino acids.

The chain uses TRBV7-9 and TRBJ2-1, with 12 bases aligning to TRBD2. The CDR3 is made up of 20 amino acids. V dropped 5 bases and J dropped 0; count of bases not matched to a gene: 14. Germline lookup yields CDR1 SEHNR and CDR2 FQNEAQ (reference sequence). CDR3: CASSPTGRPSGRASYNEQFF. The CDR3 DNA reads as TGTGCCAGCAGCCCCACGGGACGCCCTAGCGGGAGGGCCTCCTACAATGAGCAGTTCTTC.

The gene calls are TRBV28 and TRBJ1-5; D gene unclear. The CDR3 runs 14 residues. The germline V gene has CDR1 MDHEN and CDR2 SYDVKM. V lost 4 bases to trimming and J lost 6 bases, with 13 bases between them. CDR3 nucleotides: TGTGCCAGCAGTTGGGGTCAGCTCATTCAGCCCCAGCATTTT. This translates into CASSWGQLIQPQHF.

This clonotype has a handful of counts. The chain joins TRBV12-3 or TRBV12-4 to TRBJ1-1, with D maybe TRBD1 (6 bases). V lost 5 bases, J lost 5 bases, and 12 bases lay in between. The CDR3 runs 13 residues. CDR3 region: CASSLPGETEAFF. As DNA, the CDR3 is TGTGCCAGCAGTCTACCAGGGGAAACTGAAGCTTTCTTT.

Comment on this clonotype: A junction boundary mismatches the germline segment, possibly from a read error. The chain carries TRBV5-5 and TRBJ2-4; no definite D call. Near its end, the DNA agrees better with TRBJ2-5, so the J call may be wrong. The length of the CDR3 is 17 residues. Germline V lookup: CDR1 SGHKS, CDR2 YYEKEE (reference sequence). CDR3 in DNA: TGTGCCAGCAGCTTGTCGTCAGCTCACCCGTACCAAAAGACCCAGTACTTC. As protein: CASSLSSAHPYQKTQYF.

This clonotype was counted a few times. The chain links TRBV29-1 to TRBJ2-7; D unclear. The length of the CDR3 is 12 residues. Trimming pared 3 bases from V and 3 bases from J, leaving 9 bases between. Germline CDR1 and CDR2: SQVTM and ANQGSEA. The CDR3 loop is CSVDGLNYEQYF. The CDR3, as DNA: TGCAGCGTTGATGGGCTTAACTACGAGCAGTACTTC.

The rearrangement joins TRBV29-1 to TRBJ2-1; D might be TRBD1 (6 bases). This CDR3 has 14 residues. Trimming removed 3 bases at V and 8 bases at J, with 17 bases between. Germline CDR1 reads SQVTM; CDR2 reads ANQGSEA. The chain's CDR3 is CSVDVGAIDDEQFF. The CDR3 DNA sequence: TGCAGCGTTGATGTGGGGGCGATTGATGATGAGCAGTTCTTC.

The J gene is TRBJ1-4, the V gene TRBV4-2; D perhaps matches TRBD1 (6 bases). The CDR3 loop spans 16 amino acids. Trimming cost V 0 bases and J 0 bases, with 8 bases left between them. Germline CDR1 is LGHNA and CDR2 is YNFKEQ. The CDR3 DNA sequence: TGTGCCAGCAGCCAAGACCCAGGGGCAACTAATGAAAAACTGTTTTTT. Translation: CASSQDPGATNEKLFF.

The V and J genes are TRBV5-5 and TRBJ1-4; D gene ambiguous. The CDR3 consists of 15 residues. CDR1 and CDR2 from the germline V gene are SGHKS and YYEKEE (reference sequence). The V end was cut by 2 bases, the J end by 0 bases, with 8 bases between. The CDR3: CASSFLEATNEKLFF. CDR3 DNA sequence: TGTGCCAGCAGCTTCTTAGAGGCAACTAATGAAAAACTGTTTTTT.

This clonotype has more than one count but fewer than ten. V is TRBV15 and J is TRBJ2-3, with 8 bases matching TRBD2. Germline CDR1 reads LNHNV; CDR2 reads YYDKDF (reference sequence). CDR3 length: 16 amino acids. Trimming cost V 4 bases and J 3 bases; bases outside gene matches: 9. In DNA, the CDR3 is TGTGCCACCAGCAACCCACTAGCGGACGGGACAGATACGCAGTATTTT. Translating it yields CATSNPLADGTDTQYF.

There are many counts of this clonotype. The CDR3 DNA is TGCAGCGCTCGTCAGGGTGGGAATTCAGAGACCCAGTACTTC. Translating gives CSARQGGNSETQYF. The chain links TRBV29-1 to TRBJ2-5; D possibly corresponds to TRBD1 (5 bases). Per the germline V gene, CDR1 is SQVTM and CDR2 is ANQGSEA. V was trimmed by 7 bases and J by 4 bases, leaving 19 bases between them. The CDR3 runs 14 residues.

The V gene is TRBV6-2 or TRBV6-3, the J gene TRBJ2-5; D unclear. The CDR3 sequence is 11 residues long. Looked up from germline, CDR1 is MNHEY and CDR2 is SVGEGT. Trimming stripped 6 bases from V and 7 bases from J, with 9 bases between. The CDR3 DNA is TGTGCCAGCAGAACGGTCGGGACCCAGTACTTC. Residues: CASRTVGTQYF.

This clonotype was counted at least ten times. One end of the junction varies from germline; a read error may be responsible. The V call is TRBV27, the J call TRBJ1-2; D ambiguous. The CDR3 is 13 amino acids. In germline, CDR1 is MNHEY, CDR2 SMNVEV (reference sequence). In nucleotides, the CDR3 is TGTGCCAGCAGTGTATCCGGAACTCGGGGCTACACCTTC. Residues: CASSVSGTRGYTF.

The chain is built from TRBV4-2 and TRBJ2-7, with D hard to call. The CDR3 has 14 residues. Germline CDR1 and CDR2: LGHNA and YNFKEQ. The V gene lost 4 bases and the J gene lost 6 bases, with 16 bases spanning the gap. The CDR3 sequence: CASSRLYSTSEQYF. The CDR3 DNA reads TGTGCCAGCAGCCGCCTGTACTCTACGTCCGAGCAGTACTTC.

The J gene is TRBJ2-3, the V gene TRBV20-1; D remains ambiguous. The CDR3 has 14 residues. Germline CDR1 is DFQATT and CDR2 is SNEGSKA (reference sequence). Trimming took 6 bases from V and 1 from J, leaving 14 bases between them. The CDR3 sequence: CSARPGFGTDTQYF. CDR3 DNA: TGCAGTGCCCGCCCAGGCTTCGGCACAGATACGCAGTATTTT.

This clonotype has just a few counts. The rearrangement uses TRBV15 and TRBJ2-3, with a weak D call TRBD1 (6 bases). With 2 bases removed from V and 4 bases from J, the gap between germline ends came to 16 bases. This CDR3 region has 16 residues. Germline V lookup: CDR1 LNHNV, CDR2 YYDKDF (reference sequence). In nucleotides, the CDR3 is TGTGCCACCAGCAGAAAGACAGGCCCTCTCCCAGATACGCAGTATTTT. Its protein is CATSRKTGPLPDTQYF.

This clonotype has just a few counts. This rearrangement joins TRBV12-3 or TRBV12-4 to TRBJ2-7; D is unresolved. This CDR3 is 14 amino acids long. Between the trimmed V and J ends, which lost 3 bases and 2 bases, there was a span of 11 bases. Written as DNA, the CDR3 is TGTGCCAGCAGTTTTCGGCACGAAGCCTACGAGCAGTACTTC. Translation gives CASSFRHEAYEQYF.

This chain connects TRBV20-1 to TRBJ2-1; 8 bases fit TRBD1. CDR1 is DFQATT, CDR2 SNEGSKA, per germline (reference sequence). The CDR3 has 14 amino acids. V lost 2 bases to trimming and J lost 4 bases; unmatched junction nucleotides: 4. In DNA form, the CDR3 reads TGCAGTGCTAGATGGGACAGGTCTTACAATGAGCAGTTCTTC. Translation: CSARWDRSYNEQFF.

In this sample, this clonotype turned up a few times. The rearrangement links TRBV7-9 to TRBJ2-4; TRBD1 might be the D (5 bases). The CDR3 is made up of 15 amino acids. V gave up 5 bases and J gave up 1 base, with 12 bases separating them. Germline lookup yields CDR1 SEHNR and CDR2 FQNEAQ (reference sequence). CDR3 DNA sequence: TGTGCCAGCAGCCCGACGGACATTGCCAAAAACATTCAGTACTTC. Encoded protein: CASSPTDIAKNIQYF.

This sequence joins TRBV2 and TRBJ2-3; D may match TRBD1 or TRBD2 (5 bases each). Trimming left V 7 bases short and J 2 bases short, with 19 bases between. The CDR3 runs to 16 residues. Per the germline V gene, CDR1 is SNHLY and CDR2 is FYNNEI. The CDR3 region has the DNA TGTGCCAGCATCCTGACGGGACGGGCAGACACAGATACGCAGTATTTT. This codes for CASILTGRADTDTQYF.

The chain has TRBV28 and TRBJ2-6, with D unresolved. The CDR3 contains 16 residues. V gave up 5 bases and J gave up 0 bases, with 11 bases separating them. CDR1 and CDR2 from the germline V gene are MDHEN and SYDVKM. The CDR3 protein is CASSLLTASGANVLTF. DNA of the CDR3: TGTGCCAGCAGTCTGCTTACAGCCTCTGGGGCCAACGTCCTGACTTTC.

This chain uses TRBV20-1 with TRBJ2-3; no definite D call. Germline CDR1 is DFQATT and CDR2 is SNEGSKA (reference sequence). Trimming removed 6 bases at V and 6 bases at J, with 10 bases between. This CDR3 contains 11 residues. CDR3 bases: TGCAGTGCGCGGATAGGGGATACGCAGTATTTT. This sequence encodes CSARIGDTQYF.